The next 29 T cell receptor beta chains were all read from a single sample in a study of technical replicates of blood from a handful of donors. TCRdb's copy holds only in-frame clones and misses some; the assay was immunoSEQ multiplex PCR. The sample gives about 63,000 clones, approximately 86% of which show up once; under 6.5% is in the top ten. The specimen was PBMCs. These receptors originate from a human donor in good health. Some clones in this sample may be carry-over from other donors' samples.

V gene TRBV4-1 combines with J gene TRBJ2-2, with 14 bases matching TRBD2. The CDR3 totals 21 residues. Unmatched junction bases numbered 15, after V lost 2 bases and J lost 4 bases. Germline values: CDR1 MGHRA, CDR2 YSYEKL. This chain's CDR3 is CASSQPSAGTSGSPGTGELFF. CDR3 sequence (DNA): TGCGCCAGCAGCCAACCGTCTGCAGGGACTAGCGGGAGTCCAGGCACCGGGGAGCTGTTTTTT.

Here the CDR3 reads CASSEARGMNTEAFF. The CDR3 nucleotides are TGTGCCAGCAGTGAAGCGCGGGGAATGAACACTGAAGCTTTCTTT. The rearrangement links TRBV2 to TRBJ1-1; D is ambiguous. V was trimmed by 0 bases and J by 0 bases, leaving 8 bases between them. The CDR3 is 15 residues long. Germline assignment: CDR1 SNHLY and CDR2 FYNNEI.

The chain has TRBV29-1 and TRBJ1-2; no clear D. This CDR3 is 11 amino acids long. V dropped 0 bases and J dropped 8 bases, with 7 bases sitting between them. Per the germline V gene, CDR1 is SQVTM and CDR2 is ANQGSEA. Written as DNA, the CDR3 is TGCAGCGTTGAAGATCTTGAGGGCTACACCTTC. Translation gives CSVEDLEGYTF.

This clone was recorded once. The genes are TRBV7-6 and TRBJ2-3; perhaps TRBD2 as D (5 bases). The V end lost 7 bases, the J end lost 4 bases, and 21 bases lay between the germline ends. The CDR3 consists of 16 residues. Per germline, CDR1 SGHVS and CDR2 FNYEAQ. DNA of the CDR3: TGTGCCAGCACAGAGGCGGCGGGTCCAAGGTCAGATACGCAGTATTTT. Its translation: CASTEAAGPRSDTQYF. Supplemented by reference TRBV7-6 and TRBJ2-3, the full variable domain reads GAGVSQSPRYKVTKRGQDVALRCDPISGHVSLYWYRQALGQGPEFLTYFNYEAQQDKSGLPNDRFSAERPEGSISTLTIQRTEQRDSAMYRCASTEAAGPRSDTQYFGPGTRLTVL.

This clone has more than one count but fewer than ten. The chain carries TRBV5-1 and TRBJ2-2, with D perhaps TRBD2 (6 bases). CDR3 size: 15 residues. The germline gives CDR1 SGHRS, CDR2 YFSETQ. The V and J ends lost 4 bases and 1 base respectively, with 11 bases between them. The CDR3 DNA follows: TGCGCCAGCAGCGCGGGACGGTGGAACACCGGGGAGCTGTTTTTT. Translated: CASSAGRWNTGELFF.

The CDR3, as DNA: TGTGCCAGCAGTCTACTGGCTCTAGAAGTCTATGGCTACACCTTC. Translation gives CASSLLALEVYGYTF. The chain recombines TRBV5-8 with TRBJ1-2, with D uncertain. The V end was cut by 5 bases, the J end by 4 bases, with 18 bases between. This CDR3 is 15 amino acids long. Germline V gene lookup returns CDR1 SGHTS and CDR2 YDEGEE.

The chain couples TRBV5-1 to TRBJ2-1; D is unclear. The CDR3 is 15 residues long. Germline CDR1 reads SGHRS; CDR2 reads YFSETQ. Trimming pared 0 bases from V and 6 bases from J, leaving 13 bases between. The CDR3 DNA reads TGCGCCAGCAGCTTGGTCCGTACTCCGGGCAATGAGCAGTTCTTC. Its translation is CASSLVRTPGNEQFF.

The chain joins TRBV7-6 to TRBJ2-6; D call uncertain. V lost 5 bases and J lost 0, with 5 bases in between. Looked up from germline, CDR1 is SGHVS and CDR2 is FNYEAQ. The CDR3 sequence is 14 residues long. Here the CDR3 DNA reads TGTGCCAGCAGCCGTAACTCTGGGGCCAACGTCCTGACTTTC. Amino acids: CASSRNSGANVLTF.

V is TRBV4-1 and J is TRBJ1-3; 7 nucleotides line up with TRBD1. The CDR3 runs to 15 residues. CDR1 and CDR2 from the germline V gene are MGHRA and YSYEKL. The junction had 5 bases not matched to a gene; V was cut back by 4 bases and J by 2 bases. CDR3 nucleotide sequence: TGCGCCAGCAGCCCTTGGGACAGTGCTGGAAACACCATATATTTT. Protein: CASSPWDSAGNTIYF.

This sequence joins TRBV19 and TRBJ2-2; 8 nucleotides match TRBD1. Germline V lookup: CDR1 LNHDA, CDR2 SQIVND (reference sequence). The CDR3 contains 15 residues. V was pared by 7 bases and J by 1 base, with 5 bases of the junction left unmatched. The CDR3 sequence is CASKKDRVNTGELFF. CDR3 in DNA: TGTGCCAGTAAGAAGGACAGGGTGAACACCGGGGAGCTGTTTTTT. The complete variable domain, with remaining parts taken from reference TRBV19 and TRBJ2-2, reads DGGITQSPKYLFRKEGQNVTLSCEQNLNHDAMYWYRQDPGQGLRLIYYSQIVNDFQKGDIAEGYSVSREKKESFPLTVTSAQKNPTAFYLCASKKDRVNTGELFFGEGSRLTVL.

The chain is built from TRBV27 and TRBJ2-7; 9 nucleotides agree with TRBD2. The CDR3 has 15 residues. Germline CDR1 MNHEY, CDR2 SMNVEV (reference sequence). The V gene end was trimmed by 1 base and the J gene end by 7 bases; junction bases not matched to a gene: 8. This CDR3 reads CASSLYGGGGVEQYF. The CDR3 nucleotides are TGTGCCAGCAGTTTATATGGCGGGGGGGGAGTTGAGCAGTACTTC.

In DNA form, the CDR3 reads TGTGCCAGCAGCTCACAGCCAAACTATGGCTACACCTTC. Amino acid sequence: CASSSQPNYGYTF. The chain recombines TRBV14 with TRBJ1-2; D is uncertain. Trimming stripped 5 bases from V and 2 bases from J, with 9 bases between. The CDR3 is made up of 13 amino acids. Looked up from germline, CDR1 is SGHDN and CDR2 is FVKESK.

The chain combines TRBV7-8 with TRBJ1-2, with 9 bases aligning to TRBD1. The germline V gene has CDR1 SGHVS and CDR2 FQNEAQ. The CDR3 is made up of 18 amino acids. Trimming took 6 bases from V and 4 from J; bases not matched to a gene: 18. The CDR3: CASRSDVLRQGVTYGYTF. The CDR3 nucleotides read TGTGCCAGCAGATCGGACGTCCTGCGACAGGGGGTGACCTATGGCTACACCTTC.

This chain links TRBV5-6 with TRBJ1-2; a possible D gene is TRBD1 (5 bases). Trimming cost V 1 base and J 4 bases, with 8 bases left between them. Per the germline V gene, CDR1 is SGHDT and CDR2 is YYEEEE. The CDR3 is 13 residues long. CDR3 coding DNA: TGTGCCAGCAGCTTGCAGGGCCCCTATGGCTACACCTTC. Its protein is CASSLQGPYGYTF. The variable domain in full, completed from reference TRBV5-6 and TRBJ1-2, reads DAGVTQSPTHLIKTRGQQVTLRCSPKSGHDTVSWYQQALGQGPQFIFQYYEEEERQRGNFPDRFSGHQFPNYSSELNVNALLLGDSALYLCASSLQGPYGYTFGSGTRLTVV.

Only one count was recorded for this clone. The chain joins TRBV29-1 to TRBJ2-5; D might be TRBD1 (6 bases). This CDR3 is 12 amino acids long. V dropped 8 bases and J dropped 5 bases, with 15 bases sitting between them. Germline loops: CDR1 SQVTM, CDR2 ANQGSEA. The CDR3 loop is CSTAGVGETQYF. The CDR3 DNA reads TGCAGCACCGCAGGGGTTGGGGAGACCCAGTACTTC.

Judged by abundance, this clone is medium-sized (0.01 to 0.1%). The chain has TRBV7-2 and TRBJ2-1; 15 bases are shared with TRBD2. The CDR3 loop spans 18 amino acids. The germline CDR1 and CDR2 sequences are SGHTA and FQGNSA. Losses at the gene ends were 5 bases for V and 10 bases for J; bases not matched to a gene: 15. The CDR3 nucleotides are TGTGCCAGCAGCCGGTCCGGGACTAGCGGGGGGCCTAGGGGGGAGCAGTTCTTC. Protein: CASSRSGTSGGPRGEQFF.

In DNA form, the CDR3 reads TGTGCCAGCAGCCCTGAACTAGCGGGGGGCCAAGAGACCCAGTACTTC. Protein sequence: CASSPELAGGQETQYF. The chain uses TRBV11-1 and TRBJ2-5; 12 nucleotides align to TRBD2. CDR1 is SGHAT and CDR2 is FQDESV in the germline V gene (reference sequence). V lost 5 bases to trimming and J lost 1 base; unmatched junction nucleotides: 5. The CDR3 sequence is 16 residues long. Filled out from reference TRBV11-1 and TRBJ2-5, the complete variable domain reads EAEVAQSPRYKITEKSQAVAFWCDPISGHATLYWYRQILGQGPELLVQFQDESVVDDSQLPKDRFSAERLKGVDSTLKIQPAELGDSAMYLCASSPELAGGQETQYFGPGTRLLVL.

In DNA form, the CDR3 reads TGTGCCAGCAGCGCTACTCATCCGGGACAGTATAATTCACCCCTCCACTTT. It yields the protein CASSATHPGQYNSPLHF. V is TRBV9 and J is TRBJ1-6; TRBD1 aligns across 7 bases. Germline trimming cut 3 bases from V and 4 bases from J; bases unmatched to any gene: 10. The CDR3 sequence is 17 residues long. From germline, CDR1 is SGDLS and CDR2 YYNGEE.

This clone was counted once. The CDR3 loop reads CASSKGGHDVEPLHF. The CDR3 DNA sequence: TGTGCCAGCAGCAAAGGTGGGCACGACGTAGAACCCCTCCACTTT. The V call is TRBV21-1, the J call TRBJ1-6; the table's D call of TRBD1 was not tested on the DNA. TRBV21-1 constitutes a pseudogene. This CDR3 is built from 15 residues.

V gene TRBV5-4 combines with J gene TRBJ2-1, with D perhaps TRBD1 (5 bases). CDR1 and CDR2 from the germline V gene are SGHNT and YYREEE (reference sequence). CDR3 length: 15 residues. Trimming left V 4 bases short and J 6 bases short, with 17 bases between. In DNA, the CDR3 is TGTGCCAGCAGCCCCCTCGGGCAGGGTGTCAATGAGCAGTTCTTC. This translates into CASSPLGQGVNEQFF.

This sequence joins TRBV9 and TRBJ2-5; a weak D match, TRBD2 (7 bases). V was shortened by 7 bases and J by 5 bases, with 18 bases between the two germline ends. CDR1 and CDR2 from the germline V gene are SGDLS and YYNGEE. The CDR3 consists of 14 residues. This CDR3 reads CASSRGGRDETQYF. In DNA form, the CDR3 reads TGTGCCAGCTCAAGGGGGGGGCGAGATGAGACCCAGTACTTC.

This clone was recorded only once. The chain recombines TRBV19 with TRBJ2-1; D is ambiguous. The V end was cut by 3 bases, the J end by 9 bases, with 6 bases between. This CDR3 is built from 11 residues. Per germline, CDR1 LNHDA and CDR2 SQIVND (reference sequence). The CDR3 bases are TGTGCCAGTAGTATGAGCGCTGAGCAGTTCTTC. Amino acid sequence: CASSMSAEQFF.

At least ten counts were recorded for this clone. The genes are TRBV5-1 and TRBJ2-5; 9 positions agree with TRBD2. V was pared by 3 bases and J by 2 bases, with 5 bases of the junction left unmatched. The CDR3 is 15 amino acids. Germline values: CDR1 SGHRS, CDR2 YFSETQ. The CDR3 bases are TGCGCCAGCAGCTACTACAGCGGGGGGCAAGAGACCCAGTACTTC. Amino acid sequence: CASSYYSGGQETQYF. Using reference TRBV5-1 and TRBJ2-5 for the parts outside the CDR3, the full variable domain is KAGVTQTPRYLIKTRGQQVTLSCSPISGHRSVSWYQQTPGQGLQFLFEYFSETQRNKGNFPGRFSGRQFSNSRSEMNVSTLELGDSALYLCASSYYSGGQETQYFGPGTRLLVL.

This chain uses TRBV19 with TRBJ2-7; the D gene is possibly TRBD2 (5 bases). Looked up from germline, CDR1 is LNHDA and CDR2 is SQIVND (reference sequence). CDR3 length: 15 residues. Trimming pared 5 bases from V and 0 bases from J, leaving 14 bases between. CDR3 bases: TGTGCCAGTAGTGTATCGGGGTGGGACTCCTACGAGCAGTACTTC. It encodes CASSVSGWDSYEQYF.

The rearrangement links TRBV7-2 to TRBJ2-7; 8 nucleotides agree with TRBD2. The V gene's germline CDR1 is SGHTA and CDR2 FQGNSA. V shed 5 bases and J 0 bases; nucleotides not matched to a gene: 3. The CDR3 has 14 residues. Written as DNA, the CDR3 is TGTGCCAGCAGCGCCGGGGGGGCCTCCTACGAGCAGTACTTC. This translates into CASSAGGASYEQYF.

J is TRBJ1-2 and V is TRBV9; 8 bases are shared with TRBD1. V lost 4 bases to trimming and J lost 5 bases; unmatched junction nucleotides: 7. The CDR3 contains 14 residues. The germline gives CDR1 SGDLS, CDR2 YYNGEE. In DNA, the CDR3 is TGTGCCAGCAGCTTACAGGGGGAAGGGTATGGCTACACCTTC. This gives the protein CASSLQGEGYGYTF.

The rearrangement uses TRBV6-6 and TRBJ1-1; TRBD1 is a possible D gene (5 bases). Trimming pared 6 bases from V and 6 bases from J, leaving 17 bases between. The CDR3 is 14 residues long. Germline V gene data show CDR1 as MNHNY and CDR2 as SVGAGI (reference sequence). CDR3 coding DNA: TGTGCCAGCAGCACGTCCGACAGTGTCCCTGAAGCTTTCTTT. This translates into CASSTSDSVPEAFF.

This clone occurred once. The CDR3 sequence: CAWTQGGPSYEQYF. CDR3 nucleotides: TGTGCCTGGACCCAAGGGGGACCATCCTACGAGCAGTACTTC. V usage is TRBV30 and J usage is TRBJ2-7; D perhaps matches TRBD1 (6 bases). The CDR3 covers 14 residues. Between the trimmed V and J ends, which lost 4 bases and 1 base, there was a span of 14 bases. The germline V gene encodes CDR1 GTSNPN and CDR2 SVGIG (reference sequence). Full variable domain (outside the CDR3, taken from reference TRBV30 and TRBJ2-7): SQTIHQWPATLVQPVGSPLSLECTVEGTSNPNLYWYRQAAGRGLQLLFYSVGIGQISSEVPQNLSASRPQDRQFILSSKKLLLSDSGFYLCAWTQGGPSYEQYFGPGTRLTVT.

This sequence joins TRBV11-1 and TRBJ1-1; TRBD1 matches 11 bases. The CDR3 has 15 amino acids. CDR1 is SGHAT and CDR2 is FQDESV in the germline V gene (reference sequence). With 1 base clipped from V and 4 bases from J, the junction kept 2 bases outside the gene matches. This chain's CDR3 is CASSLEGTGGTEAFF. The DNA for the CDR3 is TGTGCCAGCAGCTTAGAGGGGACAGGGGGCACTGAAGCTTTCTTT.